This T cell receptor (beta chain) is from a study of T cell repertoires in cytomegalovirus infection. On this clonotype itself: Its target is not known.

Each CDR3 protein is one row after TCRdb ran MiXCR on the reads. In the table there are 300,000 to 400,000 distinct CDR3 sequences, around 29% of which are singletons. Germline values: CDR1 KGHSH, CDR2 LQKENI. The CDR3 spans 15 residues. V lost 5 bases and J lost 4, with 15 bases in between. J is TRBJ1-5 and V is TRBV18, with D possibly TRBD1 on 6 matching bases. The source material was cultured PBMCs, sampled from culture after CMV antigen stimulation. The sequence derives from a human donor in good health (CMV status not recorded). Some clones in this sample may be carry-over from other donors' samples. The CDR3 DNA reads as TGTGCCAGCTCATCGAATCAGGGGCTGAATCAGCCCCAGCATTTT. Translated, it gives CASSSNQGLNQPQHF.